Below, 15 T cell receptor beta chains from the same sample are listed, as sequenced in a study of OX40 agonist ivuxolimab in advanced cancers. Produced via immunoSEQ multiplex PCR; TCRdb's table is partial and in-frame only. The sample holds about 40,000 clones, approximately 88% seen once. The sequenced sample was CD4+ or CD8+ T cells sorted from blood, obtained in a trial of the OX40 agonist ivuxolimab. The receptors shown here come from an adult with an advanced solid tumor such as melanoma, head and neck, liver or kidney cancer.

The rearrangement joins TRBV27 to TRBJ2-1; D gene ambiguous. The germline V gene encodes CDR1 MNHEY and CDR2 SMNVEV (reference sequence). There are 13 residues in the CDR3. Trimming left V 3 bases short and J 5 bases short, with 8 bases between. CDR3 sequence: CASSFMRHNEQFF. The CDR3 DNA follows: TGTGCCAGCAGTTTTATGCGGCACAATGAGCAGTTCTTC.

This rearrangement joins TRBV6-5 to TRBJ1-5; D gene ambiguous. Per the germline V gene, CDR1 is MNHEY and CDR2 is SVGAGI. The V gene lost 0 bases and the J gene lost 2 bases, with 8 bases spanning the gap. The CDR3 loop spans 15 amino acids. CDR3 nucleotides: TGTGCCAGCAGTTACTCAGAAAAGGGCAATCAGCCCCAGCATTTT. Protein sequence: CASSYSEKGNQPQHF.

The table lists this clone with a count of one. The chain recombines TRBV4-1 with TRBJ1-1, with a tentative D call TRBD1 (6 bases). The CDR3 is made up of 15 amino acids. The V end lost 0 bases, the J end lost 0 bases, and 8 bases lay between the germline ends. From germline, CDR1 is MGHRA and CDR2 YSYEKL. The chain's CDR3 is CASSQETGLNTEAFF. The CDR3 DNA sequence: TGCGCCAGCAGCCAAGAGACAGGCCTGAACACTGAAGCTTTCTTT.

Relative to its sample, this clone is medium-sized. The rearrangement uses TRBV7-8 and TRBJ2-2; D perhaps matches TRBD2 (6 bases). From germline, CDR1 is SGHVS and CDR2 FQNEAQ. CDR3 length: 15 residues. V lost 4 bases, J lost 7 bases, and 16 bases lay in between. The CDR3 sequence: CASSSRLGSGGELFF. The CDR3 bases are TGTGCCAGCAGCTCTAGACTAGGCAGTGGCGGGGAGCTGTTTTTT.

The chain couples TRBV29-1 to TRBJ2-7; D not resolved. CDR1 is SQVTM, CDR2 ANQGSEA, per germline. The CDR3 is made up of 13 amino acids. V lost 2 bases, J lost 3 bases, and 11 bases lay in between. CDR3 bases: TGCAGCGTTGAAACCGGGTACCACTACGAGCAGTACTTC. Residues: CSVETGYHYEQYF.

This clone was seen a handful of times. CDR3 DNA sequence: TGTGCCAGCAGCCGGACTAGCGGGAGGTACGAGCAGTACTTC. It codes for CASSRTSGRYEQYF. The chain recombines TRBV28 with TRBJ2-7, with 14 positions matching TRBD2. CDR3 length: 14 amino acids. The germline CDR1 and CDR2 sequences are MDHEN and SYDVKM. V lost 6 bases and J lost 4; bases outside the gene matches: 2. Using reference TRBV28 and TRBJ2-7 for the parts outside the CDR3, the full variable domain is DVKVTQSSRYLVKRTGEKVFLECVQDMDHENMFWYRQDPGLGLRLIYFSYDVKMKEKGDIPEGYSVSREKKERFSLILESASTNQTSMYLCASSRTSGRYEQYFGPGTRLTVT.

V and J are TRBV29-1 and TRBJ2-2; TRBD2 matches at 8 bases. Germline V gene sequence: CDR1 SQVTM, CDR2 ANQGSEA. The CDR3 consists of 14 residues. V trimming: 7 bases; J trimming: 4 bases; junction bases outside the gene matches: 8. The CDR3 bases are TGCAGCGCCGGGGGGGAGGTTGGCACCGGGGAGCTGTTTTTT. Amino acids: CSAGGEVGTGELFF.

The CDR3 sequence: CASSPGQGVYEQYF. The CDR3 coding sequence is TGTGCCAGCAGCCCGGGGCAGGGGGTATACGAGCAGTACTTC. The chain is built from TRBV27 and TRBJ2-7, with 7 bases fitting TRBD1. Germline V CDR1 and CDR2: MNHEY, SMNVEV (reference sequence). The CDR3 spans 14 residues. The trim removed 6 bases at V and 4 bases at J, leaving 9 bases unmatched.

The rearrangement uses TRBV28 and TRBJ2-1; TRBD2 is a possible D gene (6 bases). Between the trimmed V and J ends, which lost 6 bases and 1 base, there was a span of 13 bases. This CDR3 is 15 amino acids long. Per germline, CDR1 MDHEN and CDR2 SYDVKM. The CDR3 DNA reads TGTGCCAGCAGCCCCGGGAGCGGTTCCTACAATGAGCAGTTCTTC. This sequence encodes CASSPGSGSYNEQFF.

CDR3 amino acids: CASSLGGSPGETQYF. Here the CDR3 DNA reads TGTGCCAGCAGTTTAGGGGGCAGTCCCGGAGAGACCCAGTACTTC. The J gene is TRBJ2-5, the V gene TRBV27, with a possible D match to TRBD1 (6 bases). Trimming took off 2 bases at V and 4 bases at J, with 14 bases between the two ends. The V gene's germline CDR1 is MNHEY and CDR2 SMNVEV (reference sequence). This CDR3 is built from 15 residues.

The CDR3 coding sequence is TGTGCCAGCAGCATCACTAGCCAGGGGACAGATACGCAGTATTTT. Its protein is CASSITSQGTDTQYF. The rearrangement joins TRBV11-3 to TRBJ2-3; D may match TRBD1 or TRBD2 (6 bases each). The V gene lost 5 bases and the J gene lost 3 bases, with 15 bases spanning the gap. Germline loops: CDR1 SGHNT, CDR2 YENEEA. This CDR3 has 15 amino acids.

The rearrangement links TRBV13 to TRBJ2-7; 9 bases agree with TRBD2. This CDR3 region has 13 residues. Trimming cost V 4 bases and J 6 bases; bases outside gene matches: 4. Germline assignment: CDR1 PRHDT and CDR2 FYEKMQ (reference sequence). DNA of the CDR3: TGTGCCAGCAGCTCGGGACTAGCTTCCGAGCAGTACTTC. Protein: CASSSGLASEQYF.

In DNA form, the CDR3 reads TGTGCCAGCAGCTCCACTGACAGGGGTACCTACGAGCAGTACTTC. This gives the protein CASSSTDRGTYEQYF. This chain connects TRBV7-9 to TRBJ2-7; 8 nucleotides line up with TRBD1. V lost 4 bases to trimming and J lost 2 bases; unmatched junction nucleotides: 7. Germline CDR1 reads SEHNR; CDR2 reads FQNEAQ (reference sequence). The CDR3 covers 15 residues.

The chain joins TRBV6-5 to TRBJ1-2; 7 nucleotides align to TRBD1. The CDR3 consists of 15 residues. Trimming at V came to 6 bases and at J to 0 bases, leaving 7 bases not matched to a gene. Germline-derived CDR1 and CDR2 are MNHEY and SVGAGI. The DNA of the CDR3 is TGTGCCAGCAGACGTCCGGGACAGACTAACTATGGCTACACCTTC. Its translation: CASRRPGQTNYGYTF.

The V gene is TRBV9, the J gene TRBJ2-5; D unresolved. The CDR3 is 12 amino acids. Germline-derived CDR1 and CDR2 are SGDLS and YYNGEE. V shed 6 bases and J shed 3 bases, with 9 bases lying between them. For the CDR3, the DNA is TGTGCCAGCAAGGCGGACGAAGAGACCCAGTACTTC. Encoded protein: CASKADEETQYF.